The rows below give T cell receptor beta chains drawn from one sample of a study of cytomegalovirus exposure and HLA in healthy donors. Assay used: immunoSEQ multiplex PCR; TCRdb lists only in-frame clones, some missing. The sample shows more than 80,000 clones, approximately 72% of them seen only once. The specimen was PBMCs. The receptors stem from a woman between 65 and 79 years old in good health and CMV-seropositive. Both conserved end residues are part of each CDR3. Each record gives: J gene, V gene, clone size, CDR3 protein. Clone size is not always given. Where it is, it says once, few, many or a class for expanded clones.

j_call: TRBJ1-2; v_call: TRBV5-1; clone_size: .; cdr3_aa: CASSETGTGGCTF
j_call: TRBJ2-7; v_call: TRBV6-5; clone_size: few; cdr3_aa: CASSYRDREHEQYF
j_call: TRBJ2-1; v_call: TRBV7-3; clone_size: .; cdr3_aa: CASSGMGAGGRVNEQFF
j_call: TRBJ2-7; v_call: TRBV11-2; clone_size: .; cdr3_aa: CASSLVSGSSYEQYF
j_call: TRBJ2-2; v_call: TRBV7-7; clone_size: .; cdr3_aa: CASSPRSSGSNTGELFF
j_call: TRBJ2-2; v_call: TRBV10-3; clone_size: .; cdr3_aa: CAISELSGTGELFF
j_call: TRBJ1-1; v_call: TRBV15; clone_size: few; cdr3_aa: CATSRVQGATQAFF
j_call: TRBJ2-7; v_call: TRBV5-5; clone_size: .; cdr3_aa: CASSKDRERYEQYF
j_call: TRBJ1-1; v_call: TRBV7-3; clone_size: .; cdr3_aa: CASSLIFGQGVEAFF
j_call: TRBJ1-2; v_call: TRBV29-1; clone_size: .; cdr3_aa: CSVAGGPGYGYTF
j_call: TRBJ2-6; v_call: TRBV2; clone_size: .; cdr3_aa: CASCGQGSGANVLTF